Listed here is a single T cell receptor (beta chain). These data belong to a study of blood T cell repertoires in COVID-19. Across the whole study: Acute and convalescent COVID-19 samples came from the United States, Italy and Spain. Sources were T cells, B-cell-depleted T cells, or PBMCs; the material itself was cDNA or gDNA.

The repertoire was sequenced with immunoSEQ multiplex PCR; TCRdb's copy has only in-frame clones and lacks some. The table has approximately 89,000 clones, nearly 90% seen once. Germline CDR1 reads MNHNY; CDR2 reads SVGAGI (reference sequence). V shed 6 bases and J 7 bases; nucleotides not matched to a gene: 8. CDR3 length equals 15 residues. V and J are TRBV6-6 and TRBJ1-4; 10 nucleotides agree with TRBD1. The source of this sequence is a man between 65 and 79 years old with acute or convalescent COVID-19. What was sequenced was peripheral blood. In DNA form, the CDR3 reads TGTGCCAGCAGCCTCCGGACAGGGGGGACTGAAAAACTGTTTTTT. Protein sequence: CASSLRTGGTEKLFF.